The next 19 T cell receptor beta chains were all read from a single sample in a study of blood T cell repertoires in COVID-19. TCRdb's copy holds only in-frame clones and misses some; the assay was immunoSEQ multiplex PCR. Here the sample spans 150,000 to 200,000 clones, roughly 77% being singletons. The sample was peripheral blood. The origin of the receptors is a man in his 70s with active or convalescent COVID-19.

Of note for this clone: Other DNA sequences in the same sample also yield this CDR3. The chain is built from TRBV7-2 and TRBJ1-2, with no clear D. CDR1 and CDR2 from the germline V gene are SGHTA and FQGNSA. V dropped 1 base and J dropped 2 bases, with 5 bases sitting between them. The CDR3 length is 13 residues. CDR3 amino acids: CASSLVQNYGYTF. DNA for the CDR3: TGTGCCAGCAGCTTAGTACAGAACTATGGCTACACCTTC.

The chain is built from TRBV30 and TRBJ1-1; 11 bases agree with TRBD1. The J segment lost 5 bases and the V segment lost 5 bases, leaving 4 bases of the junction unmatched. This CDR3 region has 13 residues. Germline V lookup: CDR1 GTSNPN, CDR2 SVGIG (reference sequence). The CDR3 protein is CAWGQGAGTEAFF. CDR3 nucleotide sequence: TGTGCCTGGGGACAGGGGGCGGGAACTGAAGCTTTCTTT.

V gene TRBV7-2 combines with J gene TRBJ2-5; no reliable D call. This CDR3 region has 13 residues. V shed 3 bases and J shed 2 bases, with 7 bases lying between them. Germline CDR1 and CDR2: SGHTA and FQGNSA. CDR3 in amino acids: CASSFSRQETQYF. The CDR3 region has the DNA TGTGCCAGCAGCTTCTCGAGACAAGAGACCCAGTACTTC.

The chain has TRBV28 and TRBJ1-2, with unresolved D. V lost 8 bases, J lost 1 base, and 14 bases lay in between. The germline V gene encodes CDR1 MDHEN and CDR2 SYDVKM. The CDR3 totals 14 residues. Here the CDR3 reads CASGRDTRNYGYTF. The CDR3 nucleotides are TGTGCCAGCGGGCGAGACACCCGTAACTATGGCTACACCTTC.

In this sample, this clone turned up once. J is TRBJ1-3 and V is TRBV9; possibly TRBD1 for D (6 bases). Trimming left V 2 bases short and J 0 bases short, with 9 bases between. Germline V gene sequence: CDR1 SGDLS, CDR2 YYNGEE. This CDR3 contains 15 residues. The CDR3 DNA follows: TGTGCCAGCAGCGTGCGGGGGGCCTCTGGAAACACCATATATTTT. This codes for CASSVRGASGNTIYF.

The genes are TRBV18 and TRBJ1-5; the D is unclear. The CDR3 length is 14 residues. Trimming shortened V by 2 bases and J by 3 bases, and 8 bases separated the two germline ends. Per germline, CDR1 KGHSH and CDR2 LQKENI. CDR3 amino acids: CASSPRRDNQPQHF. The CDR3 DNA follows: TGTGCCAGCTCACCAAGACGGGACAATCAGCCCCAGCATTTT.

This clone was recorded once. The V and J genes are TRBV7-2 and TRBJ2-1; TRBD1 matches at 12 bases. Germline V gives CDR1 SGHTA, CDR2 FQGNSA. Germline trimming cut 1 base from V and 9 bases from J; bases unmatched to any gene: 7. The CDR3 contains 16 residues. As DNA, the CDR3 is TGTGCCAGCAGCTTAGTTGGGGGACAGGGGGCGTTTGAGCAGTTCTTC. This encodes CASSLVGGQGAFEQFF.

This clone came up a few times. The genes are TRBV6-5 and TRBJ1-2; D uncertain. CDR1 and CDR2 from the germline V gene are MNHEY and SVGAGI. V was pared by 7 bases and J by 7 bases, with 13 bases between. The CDR3 runs 12 residues. The CDR3 reads CASTSITFGYTF. The CDR3 coding sequence is TGTGCCAGCACTTCAATCACATTTGGCTACACCTTC.

The table lists this clone with a few counts. The chain combines TRBV5-1 with TRBJ2-3; D remains ambiguous. The germline gives CDR1 SGHRS, CDR2 YFSETQ. The CDR3 extends over 13 amino acids. V was clipped by 1 base and J by 6 bases, with 9 bases between them. The CDR3 here is CASSLTAADTQYF. Here the CDR3 DNA reads TGCGCCAGCAGCTTGACGGCGGCGGATACGCAGTATTTT.

The CDR3 DNA sequence: TGCGCCAGCAGCCAAGGACTAGCGGGAGACTACGAGCAGTACTTC. The encoded protein is CASSQGLAGDYEQYF. The chain couples TRBV5-1 to TRBJ2-7, with TRBD2 identical over 13 bases. CDR3 length: 15 amino acids. The J segment lost 3 bases and the V segment lost 4 bases, leaving 4 bases of the junction unmatched. Germline CDR1 and CDR2: SGHRS and YFSETQ.

The V and J genes are TRBV30 and TRBJ1-1; D gene uncertain. Germline loops: CDR1 GTSNPN, CDR2 SVGIG (reference sequence). Trimming shortened V by 3 bases and J by 4 bases, and 18 bases separated the two germline ends. The CDR3 totals 15 residues. Here the CDR3 reads CAWSPRGKTGTEAFF. In nucleotides, the CDR3 is TGTGCCTGGAGCCCACGGGGAAAAACGGGCACTGAAGCTTTCTTT.

J is TRBJ1-6 and V is TRBV6-5; maybe TRBD1 (6 bases). Germline assignment: CDR1 MNHEY and CDR2 SVGAGI. This CDR3 is 13 amino acids long. The V and J ends lost 10 bases and 11 bases respectively, with 18 bases between them. The CDR3 DNA follows: TGTGCCACCAAGGGGGTCCCCAGGACACCCCTCCACTTT. Residues: CATKGVPRTPLHF.

This chain's CDR3 is CASSYGGQGLKKQYF. The DNA for the CDR3 is TGTGCCAGCAGTTACGGGGGACAGGGTCTCAAGAAGCAGTACTTC. The chain couples TRBV6-2 or TRBV6-3 to TRBJ2-7; 9 bases match TRBD1. Germline trimming cut 2 bases from V and 8 bases from J; bases unmatched to any gene: 10. The CDR3 is 15 amino acids. CDR1 and CDR2 (germline): MNHEY, SVGEGT.

J is TRBJ2-1 and V is TRBV5-4; 13 bases are shared with TRBD2. J gave up 0 bases and V 4 bases, and 7 bases lay outside the gene matches. This CDR3 is built from 18 residues. CDR1 and CDR2 (germline): SGHNT, YYREEE (reference sequence). CDR3 DNA sequence: TGTGCCAGCAGCATCCCGGGACTAGCGGGATACTCCTACAATGAGCAGTTCTTC. The encoded protein is CASSIPGLAGYSYNEQFF.

The rearrangement joins TRBV6-1 to TRBJ2-1; tentatively, D is TRBD2 (5 bases). Germline assignment: CDR1 MNHNS and CDR2 SASEGT. The germline V and J ends were trimmed by 2 bases and 7 bases, with 6 bases remaining between them. CDR3 size: 12 residues. The CDR3 bases are TGTGCCAGCAGTGAACCGGGGAATGAGCAGTTCTTC. Its protein is CASSEPGNEQFF.

The chain is built from TRBV21-1 and TRBJ2-7; TRBD1 is the table's D call and was not checked against the DNA. TRBV21-1 is listed as a pseudogene. The length of the CDR3 is 21 residues. CDR3 loop: CASTQYPQGPFDRGFSYEQYF. Written as DNA, the CDR3 is TGTGCCAGCACCCAATATCCTCAAGGGCCTTTTGACAGGGGATTTTCCTACGAGCAGTACTTC.

This clone was seen a few times. The CDR3 is CASSLGQGGSPLHF. CDR3 DNA sequence: TGTGCCAGCAGCTTGGGACAGGGCGGTTCACCCCTCCACTTT. The chain links TRBV7-2 to TRBJ1-6; 9 bases map to TRBD1. Germline V gene lookup returns CDR1 SGHTA and CDR2 FQGNSA. V shed 3 bases and J 9 bases; nucleotides not matched to a gene: 3. The CDR3 is 14 residues long.

This clone has a single count. The genes are TRBV3-1 (or the pseudogene TRBV3-2) and TRBJ2-5; the match to TRBD2 covers 14 bases. The CDR3 is 16 residues long. Looked up from germline, CDR1 is LGHDT and CDR2 is YNNKEL (reference sequence). The trim removed 5 bases at V and 5 bases at J, leaving 7 bases unmatched. The CDR3 nucleotides read TGTGCCAGCAGCTGCTGCGGGACTAGCGGGGGTGAGACCCAGTACTTC. Residues: CASSCCGTSGGETQYF.

The chain employs TRBV11-2 and TRBJ1-2; the D gene is possibly TRBD1 (5 bases). Trimming took 1 base from V and 4 from J, leaving 16 bases between them. The CDR3 loop spans 16 amino acids. In germline, CDR1 is SGHAT, CDR2 FQNNGV. Written as DNA, the CDR3 is TGTGCCAGCAGCTTAGGGGGCAGAATATTGTTCTATGGCTACACCTTC. Its protein is CASSLGGRILFYGYTF.